This is a list of T cell receptor beta chains from one sample in a study of lymphopenia after photon versus proton radiotherapy. Sequenced by immunoSEQ multiplex PCR; TCRdb stores in-frame clones only, minus some. Here the sample spans about 55,000 clones, roughly 84% being singletons. Sample: peripheral blood, taken from a patient treated with proton-based radiotherapy. The receptor source for this set is a man aged 60 to 69 with pancreatic cancer. CDR3s include the opening cysteine and the closing phenylalanine or tryptophan. The order of the fields is J gene, V gene, D gene, clone size, CDR3 DNA, CDR3 protein. A D gene is named only where the DNA matches it firmly. Expanded clones are given a class, and other clones once, few, many or no size at all.

TRBJ2-7,TRBV5-6,NA,few,TGTGCCAGCAGCTTGGAGGTCCTCGGGAGAGGCGAGCAGTACTTC,CASSLEVLGRGEQYF
TRBJ2-7,TRBV11-3,NA,NA,TGTGCCAGCAGCTTAGCTTTGTACGAGCAGTACTTC,CASSLALYEQYF
TRBJ2-7,TRBV18,NA,NA,TGTGCCAGCTCTCTTAACGGGCAGGGAGTGAACGAGCAGTACTTC,CASSLNGQGVNEQYF
TRBJ2-7,TRBV7-9,TRBD1,NA,TGTGCCAGCAGCTTAGTAATGGGACAGGGGGCCTACGAGCAGTACTTC,CASSLVMGQGAYEQYF
TRBJ1-1,TRBV5-6,NA,NA,TGTGCCAGCAGCTTGGTAAAGCAGGGGCGTTTGAACACTGAAGCTTTCTTT,CASSLVKQGRLNTEAFF
TRBJ2-1,TRBV2,TRBD1,few,TGTGCCAGCAAATCACCGGGACAGGCTTACAATGAGCAGTTCTTC,CASKSPGQAYNEQFF
TRBJ2-1,TRBV7-3,TRBD2,NA,TGTGCCAGCAGCTTACGGCCTAGCGGGATGAGAAGTGAGCAGTTCTTC,CASSLRPSGMRSEQFF
TRBJ2-7,TRBV5-6,TRBD2,NA,TGTGCCAGCAGTGACCTGGGACTAGCGGGGAGCTACGAGCAGTACTTC,CASSDLGLAGSYEQYF
TRBJ1-1,TRBV6-1,NA,NA,TGTGCCAGCCGCGACCCAACACGGAACACTGAAGCTTTCTTT,CASRDPTRNTEAFF
TRBJ2-2,TRBV7-9,TRBD1,NA,TGTGCCAGCAGCCCCCCCGGGACAGCAAACACCGGGGAGCTGTTTTTT,CASSPPGTANTGELFF
TRBJ2-7,TRBV13,NA,NA,TGTGCCAGCAGCTTAGGTCGGTCCACGTGGGAGCAGTACTTC,CASSLGRSTWEQYF
TRBJ2-1,TRBV7-8,TRBD2,few,TGTGCCAGCAGCTTTTCTAGCGGCCCAGGAGAGCAGTTCTTC,CASSFSSGPGEQFF
TRBJ2-6,TRBV5-1,TRBD2,NA,TGCGCCAGCAGCTTGGAGGGACTAGCCTCCTCTGGGGCCAACGTCCTGACTTTC,CASSLEGLASSGANVLTF
TRBJ1-1,TRBV28,NA,NA,TGTGCCAGCCTGGGAACTCGCGGGGCTTTCTTT,CASLGTRGAFF
TRBJ2-2,TRBV6-5,NA,NA,TGTGCCAGCAGTTACCGAGGGAACGGGGAGCTGTTTTTT,CASSYRGNGELFF
TRBJ1-1,TRBV28,NA,NA,TGTGCCAGCAGTCGCGGGGGTTGGACTGAAGCTTTCTTT,CASSRGGWTEAFF
TRBJ2-1,TRBV6-4,TRBD2,NA,TGTGCCAGCAGTACTAGCGGGAGGGCCTCTGAGCAGTTCTTC,CASSTSGRASEQFF
TRBJ1-1,TRBV7-9,NA,NA,TGTGCCAGCAGCTTAAGGGGGAACACTGAAGCTTTCTTT,CASSLRGNTEAFF
TRBJ1-2,TRBV7-6,TRBD1,NA,TGTGCCAGCAGCTCTCGACAGGGGGGAGGCTACACCTTC,CASSSRQGGGYTF
TRBJ1-1,TRBV7-2,NA,NA,TGTGCCAGTAAAGACCCGAACACTGAAGCTTTCTTT,CASKDPNTEAFF
TRBJ2-3,TRBV7-8,NA,NA,TGTGCCAGCAGCTTATTACGGGGGACAGATACGCAGTATTTT,CASSLLRGTDTQYF
TRBJ2-3,TRBV5-4,NA,NA,TGTGCCAGCAGCTTGGCCAACAGGGCGACAGATACGCAGTATTTT,CASSLANRATDTQYF
TRBJ1-1,TRBV29-1,NA,NA,TGCAGCGTGGCACAGAGCTTGAACACTGAAGCTTTCTTT,CSVAQSLNTEAFF
TRBJ1-2,TRBV5-1,TRBD1,NA,TGCGCCAGCAGCTCACAGGGGGATTTCGGGTATGGCTACACCTTC,CASSSQGDFGYGYTF
TRBJ2-2,TRBV19,TRBD1,NA,TGTGCCAGTAGTATTCTACAGGGGCGACACCGGGAGCTGTTTTTT,CASSILQGRHRELFF
TRBJ1-1,TRBV19,TRBD1,many,TGTGCCAGTACCCATACAGGGGACACTGAAGCTTTCTTT,CASTHTGDTEAFF
TRBJ2-3,TRBV28,NA,NA,TGTGCCAGCAGTTTTGACCCCACGGGCACAGATACGCAGTATTTT,CASSFDPTGTDTQYF
TRBJ2-2,TRBV4-3,NA,NA,TGCGCCAGCAAATCGACAGGGAACACCGGGGAGCTGTTTTTT,CASKSTGNTGELFF
TRBJ2-1,TRBV5-1,TRBD2,NA,TGCGCCAGCGGGAGGGCGGGAGGTGGAAATGAGCAGTTCTTC,CASGRAGGGNEQFF
TRBJ2-2,TRBV11-2,NA,NA,TGTGCCAGCAGCTTAGAGGGCGTCGGATGGGTACCCGGGGAGCTGTTTTTT,CASSLEGVGWVPGELFF
TRBJ2-1,TRBV5-4,NA,NA,TGTGCCAGCAGCGTATACAGCAATGAGCAGTTCTTC,CASSVYSNEQFF
TRBJ2-7,TRBV7-2,NA,NA,TGTGCCAGCAGCTTAGGTGGGGCGGGCCTCTCCTACGAGCAGTACTTC,CASSLGGAGLSYEQYF
TRBJ2-7,TRBV2,NA,NA,TGTGCCAGCAGGGAAGGGGTGCGGTGGGAGCAGTACTTC,CASREGVRWEQYF
TRBJ2-3,TRBV11-2,TRBD2,NA,TGTGCCAGCAGCTCGGGGGTTGGGACTAGCGGCACAGATACGCAGTATTTT,CASSSGVGTSGTDTQYF
TRBJ1-1,TRBV6-1,NA,NA,TGTGCCAGCAGTGAAGAGGCTACCTGGGGGAACACTGAAGCTTTCTTT,CASSEEATWGNTEAFF